The entry below gives a single T cell receptor beta chain sequence along with its context. The data are from a study of shared clonotypes between healthy human individuals. Trimming cost V 0 bases and J 7 bases, with 9 bases left between them. The CDR3 has 13 residues. Germline V CDR1 and CDR2: MGHDK, SYGVNS. Libraries were prepared by immunoSEQ multiplex PCR; TCRdb keeps only in-frame clonotypes and omits some of them. The data hold just over 2,000,000 clones, with 90% to 95% observed a single time. The sequencing sample was made of naive CD4+ T cells sorted from blood. Subset described: CD45RA+ positively selected. The source of this sequence is a man aged 18 to 29 in good health. The gene calls are TRBV25-1 and TRBJ1-2; weak D call: TRBD1 (6 bases). CDR3 protein: CASSEYTGSGYTF. The CDR3 DNA reads TGTGCCAGCAGTGAATATACAGGGTCTGGCTACACCTTC.